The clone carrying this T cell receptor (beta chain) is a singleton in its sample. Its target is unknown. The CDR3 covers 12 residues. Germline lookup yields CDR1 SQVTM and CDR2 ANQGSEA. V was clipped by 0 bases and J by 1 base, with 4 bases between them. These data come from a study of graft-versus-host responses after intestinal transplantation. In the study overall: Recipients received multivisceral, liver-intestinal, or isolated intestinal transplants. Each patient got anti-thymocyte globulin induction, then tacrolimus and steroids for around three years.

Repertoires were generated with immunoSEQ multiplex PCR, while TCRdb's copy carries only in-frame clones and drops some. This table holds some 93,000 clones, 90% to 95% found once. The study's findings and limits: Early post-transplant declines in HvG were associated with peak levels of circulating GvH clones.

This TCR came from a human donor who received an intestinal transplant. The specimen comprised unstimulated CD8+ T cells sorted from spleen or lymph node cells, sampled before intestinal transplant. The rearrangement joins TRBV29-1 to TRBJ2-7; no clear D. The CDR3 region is CSVEDSSYEQYF. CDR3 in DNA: TGCAGCGTTGAAGATTCGTCCTACGAGCAGTACTTC.